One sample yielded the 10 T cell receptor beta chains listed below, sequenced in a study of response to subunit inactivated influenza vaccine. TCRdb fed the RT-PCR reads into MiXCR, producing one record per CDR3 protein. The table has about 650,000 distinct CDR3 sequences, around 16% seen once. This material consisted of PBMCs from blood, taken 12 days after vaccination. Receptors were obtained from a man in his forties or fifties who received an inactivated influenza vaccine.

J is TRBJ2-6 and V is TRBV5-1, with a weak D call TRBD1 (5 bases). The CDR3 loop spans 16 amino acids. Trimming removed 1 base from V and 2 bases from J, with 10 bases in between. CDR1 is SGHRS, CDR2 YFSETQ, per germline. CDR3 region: CASSLPGRAGANVLTF. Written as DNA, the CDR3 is TGCGCCAGCAGCTTGCCGGGCAGGGCTGGGGCCAACGTCCTGACTTTC.

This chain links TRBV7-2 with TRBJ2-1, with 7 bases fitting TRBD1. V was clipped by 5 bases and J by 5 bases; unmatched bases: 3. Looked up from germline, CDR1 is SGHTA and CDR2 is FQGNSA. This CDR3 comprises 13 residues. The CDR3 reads CASSRTGHNEQFF. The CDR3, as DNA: TGTGCCAGCAGCCGGACAGGCCACAATGAGCAGTTCTTC. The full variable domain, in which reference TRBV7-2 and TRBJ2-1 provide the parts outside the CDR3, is GAGVSQSPSNKVTEKGKDVELRCDPISGHTALYWYRQSLGQGLEFLIYFQGNSAPDKSGLPSDRFSAERTGGSVSTLTIQRTQQEDSAVYLCASSRTGHNEQFFGPGTRLTVL.

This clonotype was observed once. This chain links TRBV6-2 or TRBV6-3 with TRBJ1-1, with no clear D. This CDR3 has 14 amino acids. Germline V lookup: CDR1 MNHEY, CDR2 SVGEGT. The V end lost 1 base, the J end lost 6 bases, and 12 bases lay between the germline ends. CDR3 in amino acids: CASSYFRRASEAFF. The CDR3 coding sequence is TGTGCCAGCAGTTACTTCCGGAGGGCCTCTGAAGCTTTCTTT.

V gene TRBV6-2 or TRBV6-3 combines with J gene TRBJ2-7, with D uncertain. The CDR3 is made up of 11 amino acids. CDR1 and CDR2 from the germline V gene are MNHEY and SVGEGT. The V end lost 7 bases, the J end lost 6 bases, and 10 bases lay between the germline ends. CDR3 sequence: CASNYGGEQYF. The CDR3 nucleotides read TGTGCCAGCAACTATGGCGGCGAGCAGTACTTC.

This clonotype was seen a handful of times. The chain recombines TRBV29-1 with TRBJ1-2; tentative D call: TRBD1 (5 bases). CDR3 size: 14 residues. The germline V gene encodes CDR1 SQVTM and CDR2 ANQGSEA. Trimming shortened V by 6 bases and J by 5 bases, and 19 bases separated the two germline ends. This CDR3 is CSVGEPGLGYGYTF. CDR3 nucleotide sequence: TGCAGCGTGGGGGAGCCGGGGTTGGGATATGGCTACACCTTC.

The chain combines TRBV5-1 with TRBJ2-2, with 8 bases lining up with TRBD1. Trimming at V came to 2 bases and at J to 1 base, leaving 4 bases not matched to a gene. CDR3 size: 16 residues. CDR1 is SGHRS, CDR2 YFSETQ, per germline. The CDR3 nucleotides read TGCGCCAGCAGCTTTAGTACAGGGGGGAACACCGGGGAGCTGTTTTTT. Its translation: CASSFSTGGNTGELFF. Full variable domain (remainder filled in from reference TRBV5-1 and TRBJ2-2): KAGVTQTPRYLIKTRGQQVTLSCSPISGHRSVSWYQQTPGQGLQFLFEYFSETQRNKGNFPGRFSGRQFSNSRSEMNVSTLELGDSALYLCASSFSTGGNTGELFFGEGSRLTVL.

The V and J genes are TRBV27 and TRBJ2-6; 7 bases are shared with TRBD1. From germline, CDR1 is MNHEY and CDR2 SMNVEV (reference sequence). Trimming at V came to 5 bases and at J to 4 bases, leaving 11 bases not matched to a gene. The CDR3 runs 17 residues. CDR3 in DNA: TGTGCCAGCAGTAAAATACTTACAGGGGACGGGGCCAACGTCCTGACTTTC. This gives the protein CASSKILTGDGANVLTF. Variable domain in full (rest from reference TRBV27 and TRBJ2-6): EAQVTQNPRYLITVTGKKLTVTCSQNMNHEYMSWYRQDPGLGLRQIYYSMNVEVTDKGDVPEGYKVSRKEKRNFPLILESPSPNQTSLYFCASSKILTGDGANVLTFGAGSRLTVL.

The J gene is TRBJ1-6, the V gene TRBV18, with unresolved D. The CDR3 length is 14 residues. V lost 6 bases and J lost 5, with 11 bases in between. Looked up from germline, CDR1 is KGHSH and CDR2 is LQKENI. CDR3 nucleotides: TGTGCCAGCTCCCCTCGTCGAGATAATTCACCCCTCCACTTT. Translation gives CASSPRRDNSPLHF. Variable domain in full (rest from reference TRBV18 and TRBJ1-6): NAGVMQNPRHLVRRRGQEARLRCSPMKGHSHVYWYRQLPEEGLKFMVYLQKENIIDESGMPKERFSAEFPKEGPSILRIQQVVRGDSAAYFCASSPRRDNSPLHFGNGTRLTVT.

The CDR3: CASRHGDYEQYF. The DNA for the CDR3 is TGTGCCAGCAGACACGGGGACTACGAGCAGTACTTC. The rearrangement uses TRBV11-3 and TRBJ2-7, with D perhaps TRBD2 (5 bases). V was clipped by 6 bases and J by 3 bases, with 9 bases between them. This CDR3 has 12 residues. CDR1 is SGHNT, CDR2 YENEEA, per germline.

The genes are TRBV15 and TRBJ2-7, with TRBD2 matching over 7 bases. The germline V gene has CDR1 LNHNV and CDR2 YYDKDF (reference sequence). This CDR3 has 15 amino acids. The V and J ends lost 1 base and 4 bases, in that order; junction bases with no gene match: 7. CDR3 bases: TGTGCCACCAGCAGAGCAAGCGGGAAGGGGTACGAGCAGTACTTC. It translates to CATSRASGKGYEQYF.